This section outlines one TCR beta chain sequence together with its context. Its antigen is not known. This sample was taken from a study of cytomegalovirus exposure and HLA in healthy donors. As for the study in general: Early released data had about 85 million unique TCRs, all coming from HLA-typed donors. Overall study findings and caveats: A highly shared variant cluster was judged a likely technical artifact.

PCR used 60 Vbeta primers and 13 Jbeta primers. Clones were read by immunoSEQ multiplex PCR, and TCRdb kept only the in-frame ones, dropping some. The table shows some 100,000 clones, with approximately 82% occurring only once. Sequencing was done on a sample of PBMCs. This TCR was recovered from a woman between 18 and 30 years old in good health and CMV-seronegative.

The chain's CDR3 is CASSTPKRIIPGYPRSTDTQYF. In nucleotides, the CDR3 is TGTGCCAGCAGCACCCCAAAAAGGATTATACCGGGATACCCAAGGAGCACAGATACGCAGTATTTT. This chain links TRBV21-1 with TRBJ2-3; TRBD2, as called in the table, went unchecked against the DNA. TRBV21-1 is a pseudogene locus. There are 22 residues in the CDR3.